The rows below give T cell receptor beta chains drawn from one sample of a study of cytomegalovirus exposure and HLA in healthy donors. TCRdb keeps only in-frame clones here, not all; method: immunoSEQ multiplex PCR. Altogether about 200,000 clones are present, about 75% being singletons, with the ten largest covering 1.5% to 2%. Sequenced material: PBMCs. These receptors came from a man between 18 and 35 years old in good health and CMV-seronegative. Each CDR3 is given with its conserved first and last residue.

V gene,CDR3 protein
TRBV18,CASIPKVPFTEAFF
TRBV7-9,CASSSSGTSGSGGFF
TRBV7-9,CASKPGLEINEQFF
TRBV7-9,CASSKGESNQPQHF
TRBV4-3,CASSQDRGSDNEQFF
TRBV4-3,CASSQGGGDLYTQYF
TRBV13,CASSTAAGQLEQFF
TRBV28,CASSLSDSWANEKLFF
TRBV2,CASSERGSEAFF
TRBV28,CASSLLGGYGYTF
TRBV9,CASSPWDSMGIQYF
TRBV19,CASSIGDNYNEQFF
TRBV28,CASSFPGQGDHEQYF
TRBV27,CASSLGGGNYGYTF
TRBV7-2,CASSSTGGGLQPQHF
TRBV6-5,CASSHRGRTQETQYF
TRBV5-1,CASSLGTKSGEQYF
TRBV4-2,CASSQDRAGGGQYF
TRBV9,CAGLDTQYF
TRBV6-5,CASSYSAGGDEKLFF
TRBV6-6,CATREERDYEQYF
TRBV9,CASSVATGNTGELFF
TRBV7-2,CASSSGHNDQPQHF
TRBV6-5,CASSYSTSGSHEQYF
TRBV13,CASSLDRQGGEKLFF
TRBV7-3,CASSLGEEGHSYNEQFF
TRBV13,CASSLGIAGGPYNEQFF
TRBV9,CASSVAWSMEETQYF
TRBV2,CASSEISPGQGAGELFF
TRBV30,CAWSLTSSGTEQFF
TRBV15,CATATGGDTDTQYF
TRBV28,CASSLGGKNYEQYF
TRBV5-1,CASSHRTGVTEQFF
TRBV25-1,CASSESGSTDTQYF
TRBV10-3,CAISNTGVVTEQYF
TRBV7-2,CASSLGQGKGGELFF
TRBV28,CASSLSGTFNTEAFF
TRBV18,CASSRSRGDTEAFF
TRBV7-6,CASSAQPGYTDTQYF
TRBV2,CASSGSSGGADTGELFF
TRBV4-3,CASSPVAGDSSYEQYF
TRBV5-1,CASSLEGQFSGNTIYF
TRBV30,CAWSVIGGVRETF
TRBV2,CASSGTTEAFF
TRBV6-1,CASREQPQGYSYNEQFF
TRBV28,CASSLETVYGYTF
TRBV7-2,CASSPRVAYTYEQYF
TRBV30,CAWSVMGRGADQPQHF
TRBV4-1,CASIRPPSLAGMEDTQYF
TRBV19,CASSILGTAYEQYF
TRBV28,CASRGITGVLETQYF
TRBV6-1,CASSGGPNPYEQYF
TRBV25-1,CASSPPQGREDTQYF
TRBV2,CASSPRGAVETQYF
TRBV6-1,CASSEVDSSYEQYF